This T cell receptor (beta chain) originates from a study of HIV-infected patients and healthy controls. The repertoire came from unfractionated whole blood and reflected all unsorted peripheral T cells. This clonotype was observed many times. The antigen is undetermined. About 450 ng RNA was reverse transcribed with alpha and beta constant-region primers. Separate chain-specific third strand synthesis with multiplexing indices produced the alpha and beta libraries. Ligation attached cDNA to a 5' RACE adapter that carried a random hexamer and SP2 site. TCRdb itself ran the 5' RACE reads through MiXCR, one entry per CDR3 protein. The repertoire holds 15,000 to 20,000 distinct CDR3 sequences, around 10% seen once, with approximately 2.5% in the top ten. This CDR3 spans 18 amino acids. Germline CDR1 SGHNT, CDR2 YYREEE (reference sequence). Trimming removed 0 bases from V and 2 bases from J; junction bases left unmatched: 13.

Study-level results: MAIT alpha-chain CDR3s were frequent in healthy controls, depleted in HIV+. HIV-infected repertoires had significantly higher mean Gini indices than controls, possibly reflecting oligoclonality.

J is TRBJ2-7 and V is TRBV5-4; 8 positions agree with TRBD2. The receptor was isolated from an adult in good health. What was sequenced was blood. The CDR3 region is CASSLAPGSGRSTYEQYF. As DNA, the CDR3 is TGTGCCAGCAGCTTGGCCCCGGGGAGCGGGAGAAGTACCTACGAGCAGTACTTC.